Presented here are 14 T cell receptor beta chains from one specimen sequenced in a study of blood T cell repertoires in COVID-19. Some clones are missing from TCRdb's copy, which holds only in-frame ones; the method was immunoSEQ multiplex PCR. The sample includes about 110,000 clones, 80% to 85% of them seen just once. The sequencing sample was made of peripheral blood. The receptors originated from a woman older than 75 with acute or convalescent COVID-19.

The CDR3 is CASSSYRAPTDTQYF. For the CDR3, the DNA is TGTGCCAGCAGCTCATACAGGGCCCCCACAGATACGCAGTATTTT. V is TRBV7-8 and J is TRBJ2-3, with a weak D call TRBD1 (6 bases). The V gene's germline CDR1 is SGHVS and CDR2 FQNEAQ. V was pared by 4 bases and J by 2 bases, with 13 bases between. The CDR3 is 15 amino acids.

This chain connects TRBV7-9 to TRBJ2-5, with 10 bases aligning to TRBD1. CDR3 size: 15 residues. Germline lookup yields CDR1 SEHNR and CDR2 FQNEAQ (reference sequence). With V trimmed by 1 base and J by 4 bases, 3 bases remained unmatched. In DNA form, the CDR3 reads TGTGCCAGCAGCTTAGGACAGGGGGCGGGAGAGACCCAGTACTTC. Amino acids: CASSLGQGAGETQYF.

The CDR3 nucleotides are TGTGCCAGCAGCCAAGATTCCTCTAGCAGCTCCTACAATGAGCAGTTCTTC. As protein: CASSQDSSSSSYNEQFF. The gene calls are TRBV14 and TRBJ2-1, with D perhaps matching TRBD2 (5 bases). V was shortened by 0 bases and J by 0 bases, with 12 bases between the two germline ends. The germline gives CDR1 SGHDN, CDR2 FVKESK. This CDR3 contains 17 residues.

This clone was seen just once. The chain recombines TRBV19 with TRBJ1-4; 7 nucleotides match TRBD1. The CDR3 extends over 16 amino acids. Germline V CDR1 and CDR2: LNHDA, SQIVND (reference sequence). V lost 5 bases, J lost 3 bases, and 9 bases stayed unmatched. The CDR3: CASSPFGQEANEKLFF. CDR3 nucleotides: TGTGCCAGTAGTCCCTTCGGACAGGAGGCTAATGAAAAACTGTTTTTT. Full variable domain (missing parts from reference TRBV19 and TRBJ1-4): DGGITQSPKYLFRKEGQNVTLSCEQNLNHDAMYWYRQDPGQGLRLIYYSQIVNDFQKGDIAEGYSVSREKKESFPLTVTSAQKNPTAFYLCASSPFGQEANEKLFFGSGTQLSVL.

This CDR3 reads CASSQGPPNEQFF. The CDR3 DNA sequence: TGTGCCAGCAGCCAAGGGCCCCCCAATGAGCAGTTCTTC. V usage is TRBV14 and J usage is TRBJ2-1; D is uncertain. The CDR3 is 13 amino acids. V was shortened by 1 base and J by 6 bases, with 7 bases between the two germline ends. Germline V gene sequence: CDR1 SGHDN, CDR2 FVKESK.

In this sample, this clone turned up once. V usage is TRBV2 and J usage is TRBJ2-2, with unresolved D. V was pared by 5 bases and J by 7 bases, with 11 bases between. This CDR3 spans 13 amino acids. Germline loops: CDR1 SNHLY, CDR2 FYNNEI. The CDR3 loop reads CASSLGRGGELFF. CDR3 DNA: TGTGCCAGCAGTCTAGGCCGCGGCGGGGAGCTGTTTTTT.

V and J are TRBV5-1 and TRBJ2-2; 7 bases match TRBD1. From germline, CDR1 is SGHRS and CDR2 YFSETQ. Germline trimming cut 4 bases from V and 1 base from J; bases unmatched to any gene: 4. The CDR3 runs to 15 residues. The CDR3 loop is CASSPGDRNTGELFF. The CDR3 region has the DNA TGCGCCAGCAGCCCCGGGGACAGGAACACCGGGGAGCTGTTTTTT.

The chain joins TRBV7-2 to TRBJ1-6; D perhaps matches TRBD1 (6 bases). Per the germline V gene, CDR1 is SGHTA and CDR2 is FQGNSA. V dropped 6 bases and J dropped 6 bases, with 21 bases sitting between them. The CDR3 totals 17 residues. CDR3 nucleotides: TGTGCCAGCAGTGGGGGGGCAGGAGGGGCTTTTAATTCACCCCTCCACTTT. It translates to CASSGGAGGAFNSPLHF.

This chain uses TRBV7-9 with TRBJ2-5, with TRBD2 matching over 8 bases. The CDR3 is made up of 14 amino acids. The V segment lost 3 bases and the J segment 5 bases; nucleotides outside the gene matches: 5. Per the germline V gene, CDR1 is SEHNR and CDR2 is FQNEAQ (reference sequence). Here the CDR3 reads CASSFSGRLETQYF. The CDR3, as DNA: TGTGCCAGCAGCTTCAGCGGGAGATTGGAGACCCAGTACTTC.

There are a few counts of this clone. The chain carries TRBV5-1 and TRBJ2-2; TRBD1 is a possible D gene (7 bases). Germline values: CDR1 SGHRS, CDR2 YFSETQ. V gave up 0 bases and J gave up 3 bases, with 12 bases separating them. This CDR3 comprises 16 residues. CDR3 loop: CASSLGGTEDTGELFF. CDR3 bases: TGCGCCAGCAGCTTGGGCGGGACAGAGGACACCGGGGAGCTGTTTTTT.

The V call is TRBV7-2, the J call TRBJ2-3, with TRBD2 identical over 7 bases. Germline trimming cut 5 bases from V and 4 bases from J; bases unmatched to any gene: 6. CDR1 SGHTA and CDR2 FQGNSA come from the germline V gene. CDR3 size: 14 residues. CDR3 sequence reads: CASSHGLGADTQYF. The CDR3 DNA follows: TGTGCCAGCAGCCACGGACTAGGTGCAGATACGCAGTATTTT. Full variable domain (outside the CDR3, taken from reference TRBV7-2 and TRBJ2-3): GAGVSQSPSNKVTEKGKDVELRCDPISGHTALYWYRQSLGQGLEFLIYFQGNSAPDKSGLPSDRFSAERTGGSVSTLTIQRTQQEDSAVYLCASSHGLGADTQYFGPGTRLTVL.

Of note for this clone: At the DNA level, this CDR3 is encoded by other sequences in the same sample as well. The rearrangement links TRBV6-5 to TRBJ1-1; the D gene is possibly TRBD1 (5 bases). This CDR3 is 15 amino acids long. CDR1 and CDR2 from the germline V gene are MNHEY and SVGAGI. V lost 2 bases and J 4 bases, leaving 14 bases between the germline ends. CDR3 residues: CASSYSRQGRTEAFF. CDR3 DNA: TGTGCCAGCAGTTACAGTCGGCAGGGCCGCACTGAAGCTTTCTTT.

V and J are TRBV19 and TRBJ2-7; 9 positions match TRBD1. Germline CDR1 and CDR2: LNHDA and SQIVND (reference sequence). V shed 5 bases and J 4 bases; nucleotides not matched to a gene: 6. The CDR3 length is 14 residues. CDR3: CASSETGTGYEQYF. The CDR3 DNA reads as TGTGCCAGTAGTGAGACCGGGACAGGGTACGAGCAGTACTTC.

The chain employs TRBV7-2 and TRBJ2-1; D is unclear. The CDR3 length is 15 residues. V lost 5 bases to trimming and J lost 0 bases, with 11 bases between them. Germline V gene data show CDR1 as SGHTA and CDR2 as FQGNSA. CDR3 sequence reads: CASSPTMSSYNEQFF. The DNA of the CDR3 is TGTGCCAGCAGCCCGACAATGAGCTCCTACAATGAGCAGTTCTTC.